One and the same sample provided the 17 T cell receptor beta chains below, sequenced in a study of T cells in women clearing cervical HPV infection. Clones were read by immunoSEQ multiplex PCR, and TCRdb kept only the in-frame ones, dropping some. The listing records about 48,000 clones. The sequenced material came from blood buffy coat. Receptors were obtained from a woman aged 18 to 75 with a cervical HPV16 infection that either progressed to CIN3+ or cleared (not recorded which).

Regarding this clone: The read is 3 residues too short to cover the CDR3 end, so that end is filled in from the germline J gene. V usage is TRBV20-1 and J usage is TRBJ1-6; TRBD1 matches 8 bases. The length of the CDR3 is 15 residues. After removal of 5 bases from V and 7 bases from J, the junction contained 10 bases not matched to a gene. Germline values: CDR1 DFQATT, CDR2 SNEGSKA (reference sequence). The covered CDR3 bases are TGCAGTGCTCGACAGGGGAGGAGTGGGAATTCACCC. Its translation: CSARQGRSGNSP. The whole CDR3 protein reads CSARQGRSGNSPLHF.

For this clone: The read gets to within 3 residues of the CDR3 end, and the germline J gene fills in the rest. This chain connects TRBV7-8 to TRBJ2-7; perhaps TRBD1 as D (6 bases). Germline CDR1 and CDR2: SGHVS and FQNEAQ. This CDR3 region has 15 residues. The V end was cut by 5 bases, the J end by 2 bases, with 16 bases between. The sequenced part of the CDR3 DNA is TGTGCCAGCAGCCCCCTGACAGGAATCCCCTACGAG. Translating gives CASSPLTGIPYE. The CDR3 in its entirety is CASSPLTGIPYEQYF.

As regards this clone: The CDR3 goes on 3 residues after the read ends, and that part is filled in from the germline J gene. The chain has TRBV7-6 and TRBJ2-1, with 8 bases identical to TRBD1. V lost 4 bases to trimming and J lost 6 bases; unmatched junction nucleotides: 5. CDR1 is SGHVS, CDR2 FNYEAQ, per germline. The CDR3 has 14 amino acids. The CDR3 bases that were read are TGTGCCAGCAGCTCTTGGACAGGGATCAATGAG. Protein product: CASSSWTGINE. The CDR3, in full, reads CASSSWTGINEQFF.

Comment on this clone: The read comes to an end 3 residues before the CDR3 does, leaving the germline J gene to fill in the end. The chain recombines TRBV7-2 with TRBJ2-7; a possible D gene is TRBD2 (6 bases). V lost 0 bases and J 0 bases, leaving 12 bases between the germline ends. In germline, CDR1 is SGHTA, CDR2 FQGNSA. CDR3 length: 16 amino acids. The CDR3: CASSLAAGSGSYEQYF. The part of the CDR3 DNA that was read is TGTGCCAGCAGCTTAGCTGCGGGATCCGGCTCCTACGAG.

Of note for this clone: The read terminates 3 residues ahead of where the CDR3 ends, so the germline J gene completes it. The chain employs TRBV2 and TRBJ2-5, with no clear D. V lost 4 bases and J 2 bases, leaving 5 bases between the germline ends. There are 12 residues in the CDR3. Germline CDR1 SNHLY, CDR2 FYNNEI. The sequenced CDR3 bases are TGTGCCAGCAGTGGTCAACAAGAGACC. It specifies CASSGQQET. The whole CDR3 protein is CASSGQQETQYF.

On this clone itself: The CDR3 end is not reached by the read, which stops 3 residues before it; the germline J gene fills it in. The genes are TRBV7-6 and TRBJ1-6, with 7 bases fitting TRBD1. V trimming: 9 bases; J trimming: 10 bases; junction bases outside the gene matches: 3. From germline, CDR1 is SGHVS and CDR2 FNYEAQ. The CDR3 consists of 11 residues. CDR3 sequence: CARTGPSPLHF. The sequenced part of the CDR3 DNA is TGTGCCAGGACAGGGCCATCACCC.

In the case of this clone: The read falls 3 residues short of the CDR3 end, and the missing part is taken from the germline J gene. This chain connects TRBV5-1 to TRBJ2-3, with TRBD1 matching over 9 bases. Trimming cost V 3 bases and J 1 base; bases outside gene matches: 3. The CDR3 has 15 amino acids. Germline values: CDR1 SGHRS, CDR2 YFSETQ. CDR3 sequence: CASSSRTGGTDTQYF. The sequenced part of the CDR3 DNA is TGCGCCAGCAGCTCCAGGACAGGGGGCACAGATACG.

CDR3: CAWNLPRLAGVGDTQYF. The covered CDR3 bases are TGTGCCTGGAACTTGCCCCGACTAGCGGGAGTAGGAGATACG. J is TRBJ2-3 and V is TRBV30, with 12 bases lining up with TRBD2. The sequenced fragment ends 3 residues before the CDR3 boundary, so the rest is inferred from the germline J gene. The CDR3 consists of 17 residues. V dropped 4 bases and J dropped 5; count of bases not matched to a gene: 13. The germline V gene encodes CDR1 GTSNPN and CDR2 SVGIG (reference sequence).

Turning to this clone: The observed sequence ends 3 residues before the CDR3 terminus, with the missing tail filled in from the germline J gene. The chain links TRBV6-2 or TRBV6-3 to TRBJ2-7; 8 bases line up with TRBD2. The V gene's germline CDR1 is MNHEY and CDR2 SVGEGT. This CDR3 comprises 14 residues. The junction had 10 bases not matched to a gene; V was cut back by 9 bases and J by 3 bases. Partial CDR3 DNA: TGTGCCAGAGGGCCGGGGGGGCCCTACTACGAG. It encodes CARGPGGPYYE. The full CDR3 sequence reads CARGPGGPYYEQYF.

Note on this clone: The CDR3 is cut off 3 residues early in the read; its end comes from the germline J gene. This chain links TRBV12-3 or TRBV12-4 with TRBJ2-7; maybe TRBD2 (6 bases). Trimming left V 9 bases short and J 0 bases short, with 12 bases between. This CDR3 spans 13 amino acids. Incomplete CDR3 DNA: TGTGCCAGTCTTGGGCGGGACTCCTACGAG. Translation: CASLGRDSYE. The complete CDR3 protein is CASLGRDSYEQYF.

As to this clone: Read sequence stops 3 residues before the CDR3 end, and the germline J gene provides the missing end. V and J are TRBV11-2 and TRBJ2-7, with TRBD2 matching 7 bases. V lost 4 bases to trimming and J lost 3 bases; unmatched junction nucleotides: 6. Germline V gene lookup returns CDR1 SGHAT and CDR2 FQNNGV. The CDR3 is 14 residues long. The CDR3 protein is CASSWGGADYEQYF. Incomplete CDR3 DNA: TGTGCCAGCAGCTGGGGAGGGGCAGACTACGAG.

A remark on this clone: The read halts 3 residues ahead of the CDR3 end, with the missing end drawn from the germline J gene. The J gene is TRBJ2-5, the V gene TRBV5-1; 14 nucleotides match TRBD2. Germline V gene sequence: CDR1 SGHRS, CDR2 YFSETQ. The V gene end was trimmed by 4 bases and the J gene end by 1 base; junction bases not matched to a gene: 3. The CDR3 runs 16 residues. CDR3 in amino acids: CASSPGLAGAQETQYF. The sequenced part of the CDR3 DNA is TGCGCCAGCAGCCCGGGACTAGCGGGAGCCCAAGAGACC. Looking up the rest from reference TRBV5-1 and TRBJ2-5 gives the full variable domain: KAGVTQTPRYLIKTRGQQVTLSCSPISGHRSVSWYQQTPGQGLQFLFEYFSETQRNKGNFPGRFSGRQFSNSRSEMNVSTLELGDSALYLCASSPGLAGAQETQYFGPGTRLLVL.

Details on this clone: The read ends 3 residues before the CDR3 terminus; that terminus is restored from the germline J gene. The V call is TRBV12-3 or TRBV12-4, the J call TRBJ2-5; 8 bases match TRBD2. This CDR3 comprises 17 residues. V lost 3 bases to trimming and J lost 1 base; unmatched junction nucleotides: 10. The CDR3 DNA, read in part, is TGTGCCAGCAGTTTTTCCCTCAGCGGGGGCCTCCAAGAGACC. This codes for CASSFSLSGGLQET. The entire CDR3 protein is CASSFSLSGGLQETQYF.

Comments on this clone: The CDR3 is cut off 3 residues early in the read; its end comes from the germline J gene. The chain recombines TRBV20-1 with TRBJ1-2; perhaps TRBD1 as D (5 bases). Germline values: CDR1 DFQATT, CDR2 SNEGSKA (reference sequence). Trimming cost V 0 bases and J 3 bases, with 11 bases left between them. The CDR3 runs to 14 residues. The CDR3: CSAREAGKDYGYTF. The CDR3 DNA, read in part, is TGCAGTGCTAGAGAGGCAGGGAAGGACTATGGC.

As concerns this clone: The read falls 3 residues short of the CDR3 end, and the missing part is taken from the germline J gene. The rearrangement uses TRBV11-3 and TRBJ1-3, with D possibly TRBD1 on 6 matching bases. V dropped 5 bases and J dropped 4 bases, with 9 bases sitting between them. The CDR3 has 13 residues. The germline gives CDR1 SGHNT, CDR2 YENEEA. The CDR3 reads CASSRTGGNTIYF. CDR3 DNA (partial): TGTGCCAGCAGCCGAACAGGGGGAAACACC.

Concerning this clone itself: The read ends 3 residues early relative to the CDR3; the germline J gene fills the gap. This chain connects TRBV7-2 to TRBJ1-2; perhaps TRBD1 as D (5 bases). The CDR3 is made up of 14 amino acids. Germline V gene data show CDR1 as SGHTA and CDR2 as FQGNSA. CDR3 DNA (partial): TGTGCCAGCAGCTTAGGCTCCTCGGACACCTTC. Its protein is CASSLGSSDTF. In full, the CDR3 reads CASSLGSSDTFYTF.

As for this clone: The CDR3 goes on 3 residues after the read ends, and that part is filled in from the germline J gene. V usage is TRBV5-1 and J usage is TRBJ2-7; perhaps TRBD1 as D (5 bases). Trimming removed 0 bases at V and 6 bases at J, with 10 bases between. Per germline, CDR1 SGHRS and CDR2 YFSETQ. This CDR3 comprises 13 residues. The sequenced CDR3 bases are TGCGCCAGCAGCTTGGCCTCAGGGCTCGAG. This codes for CASSLASGLE. The whole CDR3 sequence reads CASSLASGLEQYF.